The 32 T cell receptor beta chains listed next were all sequenced from one sample in a study of blood T cell repertoires in COVID-19 (TCRdb year 2020). Library generation was performed with the immunoSEQ multiplex PCR assay. The table comes from immuneACCESS by way of TCRdb, which keeps in-frame sequences with V and J called. Part of the clones is missing from these tables; in studies checked, under half for an unresolved V gene and the rest for unknown reasons. This sample gives about 74,000 clones in total; more than 75% of them show up just once. Of the sample, roughly 7.3% falls within the top ten clones. Sequencing used peripheral blood. The receptors originated from a human donor in a cohort sampled during active COVID-19.

The J gene is TRBJ2-1, the V gene TRBV2; D may be TRBD2 (5 bases). The CDR3 is made up of 14 amino acids. CDR1 is SNHLY, CDR2 FYNNEI, per germline. Trimming shortened V by 6 bases and J by 8 bases, and 17 bases separated the two germline ends. CDR3 nucleotide sequence: TGTGCCAGCAGATATCTAGCATCGTTGGATGAGCAGTTCTTC. Protein sequence: CASRYLASLDEQFF. Variable domain in full (rest from reference TRBV2 and TRBJ2-1): EPEVTQTPSHQVTQMGQEVILRCVPISNHLYFYWYRQILGQKVEFLVSFYNNEISEKSEIFDDQFSVERPDGSNFTLKIRSTKLEDSAMYFCASRYLASLDEQFFGPGTRLTVL.

V gene TRBV6-1 combines with J gene TRBJ1-6; D remains unclear. Trimming removed 2 bases at V and 10 bases at J, with 15 bases between. The germline CDR1 and CDR2 sequences are MNHNS and SASEGT. CDR3 length: 15 residues. CDR3 nucleotide sequence: TGTGCCAGCAGTGAACACGGGTTGGGAGACTCACCCCTCCACTTT. Encoded protein: CASSEHGLGDSPLHF.

This chain connects TRBV28 to TRBJ1-5; D is possibly TRBD1 (6 bases). The CDR3 is 16 amino acids. V was trimmed by 5 bases and J by 3 bases, leaving 17 bases between them. The V gene's germline CDR1 is MDHEN and CDR2 SYDVKM. The CDR3 region is CASSGQDSRFNQPQHF. DNA for the CDR3: TGTGCCAGCAGTGGTCAGGACAGTAGGTTCAATCAGCCCCAGCATTTT. The whole variable domain, remainder taken from reference TRBV28 and TRBJ1-5, is DVKVTQSSRYLVKRTGEKVFLECVQDMDHENMFWYRQDPGLGLRLIYFSYDVKMKEKGDIPEGYSVSREKKERFSLILESASTNQTSMYLCASSGQDSRFNQPQHFGDGTRLSIL.

V and J are TRBV18 and TRBJ1-2; 9 nucleotides line up with TRBD1. CDR3 length equals 19 residues. The germline gives CDR1 KGHSH, CDR2 LQKENI. V lost 5 bases to trimming and J lost 0 bases; unmatched junction nucleotides: 16. CDR3 nucleotides: TGTGCCAGCTCAACCCTCTCCCGGGACAGGGTTTCTTCTAACTATGGCTACACCTTC. Translating gives CASSTLSRDRVSSNYGYTF.

This clone was seen only once. The chain joins TRBV18 to TRBJ1-2; weak D call: TRBD1 (6 bases). V was pared by 3 bases and J by 2 bases, with 13 bases between. The germline CDR1 and CDR2 sequences are KGHSH and LQKENI. The CDR3 loop spans 15 amino acids. CDR3 bases: TGTGCCAGCTCACCCGACAGGCTCCCCAACTATGGCTACACCTTC. It codes for CASSPDRLPNYGYTF.

V gene TRBV6-5 combines with J gene TRBJ2-7; possibly TRBD1 for D (5 bases). Trimming took off 7 bases at V and 3 bases at J, with 16 bases between the two ends. Germline CDR1 MNHEY, CDR2 SVGAGI. The CDR3 runs to 14 residues. The CDR3 region is CASTHRTPRYEQYF. CDR3 sequence (DNA): TGTGCCAGCACCCACCGGACACCTCGCTACGAGCAGTACTTC.

The V call is TRBV4-1, the J call TRBJ1-5; 9 bases align to TRBD1. V shed 0 bases and J 3 bases; nucleotides not matched to a gene: 9. CDR1 and CDR2 from the germline V gene are MGHRA and YSYEKL. CDR3 length: 18 residues. The CDR3 is CASSQDLTGTGYNQPQHF. CDR3 DNA sequence: TGCGCCAGCAGCCAAGATCTAACGGGGACAGGGTACAATCAGCCCCAGCATTTT.

The chain couples TRBV5-5 to TRBJ2-7; no reliable D call. The CDR3 is 14 amino acids. Trimming removed 1 base at V and 1 base at J, with 9 bases between. In germline, CDR1 is SGHKS, CDR2 YYEKEE (reference sequence). CDR3 DNA sequence: TGTGCCAGCAGCTTGCCTGGCCCTTCCTACGAGCAGTACTTC. Its translation: CASSLPGPSYEQYF.

The chain couples TRBV6-5 to TRBJ1-5, with 8 bases lining up with TRBD1. The CDR3 consists of 15 residues. Germline V CDR1 and CDR2: MNHEY, SVGAGI. The V gene end was trimmed by 6 bases and the J gene end by 1 base; junction bases not matched to a gene: 5. CDR3 loop: CASSATGGSNQPQHF. The CDR3 DNA reads as TGTGCCAGCAGCGCCACAGGGGGAAGCAATCAGCCCCAGCATTTT.

V and J are TRBV7-9 and TRBJ1-2; D ambiguous. The V gene's germline CDR1 is SEHNR and CDR2 FQNEAQ (reference sequence). The CDR3 is made up of 12 amino acids. Between the trimmed V and J ends, which lost 0 bases and 6 bases, there was a span of 5 bases. CDR3 sequence: CASSLARDGYTF. The CDR3 bases are TGTGCCAGCAGCTTAGCTCGGGATGGCTACACCTTC.

This clone was detected once. The chain employs TRBV30 and TRBJ2-7; 9 nucleotides line up with TRBD1. Trimming cost V 2 bases and J 2 bases; bases outside gene matches: 4. Germline lookup yields CDR1 GTSNPN and CDR2 SVGIG (reference sequence). This CDR3 contains 14 residues. CDR3 nucleotide sequence: TGTGCCTGGAGTCCGGGACAGGGCGCCTACGAGCAGTACTTC. It yields the protein CAWSPGQGAYEQYF.

The chain uses TRBV7-8 and TRBJ1-1; TRBD1 matches at 10 bases. With 5 bases clipped from V and 5 bases from J, the junction kept 8 bases outside the gene matches. Germline V gene sequence: CDR1 SGHVS, CDR2 FQNEAQ. CDR3 length: 15 residues. The CDR3 reads CASSKRTGGITEAFF. The CDR3 nucleotides are TGTGCCAGCAGCAAAAGGACAGGGGGAATAACTGAAGCTTTCTTT. Full variable domain (missing parts from reference TRBV7-8 and TRBJ1-1): GAGVSQSPRYKVAKRGQDVALRCDPISGHVSLFWYQQALGQGPEFLTYFQNEAQLDKSGLPSDRFFAERPEGSVSTLKIQRTQQEDSAVYLCASSKRTGGITEAFFGQGTRLTVV.

The chain uses TRBV6-1 and TRBJ2-5; 12 bases fit TRBD2. This CDR3 has 16 residues. Germline values: CDR1 MNHNS, CDR2 SASEGT. J gave up 3 bases and V 0 bases, and 2 bases lay outside the gene matches. The CDR3, as DNA: TGTGCCAGCAGTGAAGCGAGGACTAGCGGGAAAGAGACCCAGTACTTC. Translating it yields CASSEARTSGKETQYF.

The V gene is TRBV7-9, the J gene TRBJ2-3; no definite D call. The V and J ends lost 3 bases and 1 base respectively, with 8 bases between them. The length of the CDR3 is 14 residues. Germline CDR1 reads SEHNR; CDR2 reads FQNEAQ (reference sequence). In nucleotides, the CDR3 is TGTGCCAGCAGCTTGACGGGTGGCACAGATACGCAGTATTTT. It specifies CASSLTGGTDTQYF.

The sample holds one count of this clone. The chain is built from TRBV4-1 and TRBJ1-2, with unresolved D. V gave up 1 base and J gave up 8 bases, with 14 bases separating them. The CDR3 runs to 14 residues. From germline, CDR1 is MGHRA and CDR2 YSYEKL. The CDR3 DNA follows: TGCGCCAGCAGCCAAGTCGATGACAAATGGGGCTACACCTTC. Translating it yields CASSQVDDKWGYTF.

The V call is TRBV6-2 or TRBV6-3, the J call TRBJ2-7, with 12 bases fitting TRBD1. This CDR3 comprises 17 residues. Trimming cost V 2 bases and J 4 bases; bases outside gene matches: 9. Germline values: CDR1 MNHEY, CDR2 SVGEGT. This CDR3 reads CASSYTTGQGARYEQYF. As DNA, the CDR3 is TGTGCCAGCAGTTACACCACGGGACAGGGGGCAAGGTACGAGCAGTACTTC.

The chain uses TRBV10-1 and TRBJ1-4, with TRBD1 matching over 7 bases. This CDR3 has 17 amino acids. CDR1 WNHNN and CDR2 SYGVQD come from the germline V gene (reference sequence). Unmatched junction bases numbered 15, after V lost 9 bases and J lost 2 bases. CDR3 sequence reads: CARDRLSSGATNEKLFF. In DNA form, the CDR3 reads TGCGCCAGGGACAGGTTAAGTTCGGGCGCCACTAATGAAAAACTGTTTTTT.

This chain uses TRBV6-2 or TRBV6-3 with TRBJ1-6, with a tentative D call TRBD1 (5 bases). V lost 2 bases, J lost 9 bases, and 14 bases lay in between. Germline V gene data show CDR1 as MNHEY and CDR2 as SVGEGT. CDR3 length: 15 amino acids. CDR3 in amino acids: CASSYKGKKGSPLHF. CDR3 sequence (DNA): TGTGCCAGCAGTTACAAGGGGAAGAAGGGTTCACCCCTCCACTTT.

The chain employs TRBV2 and TRBJ1-2; 8 bases are shared with TRBD1. CDR1 is SNHLY and CDR2 is FYNNEI in the germline V gene. J lost 0 bases, V lost 6 bases, and 12 bases had no gene match. CDR3 size: 17 residues. CDR3 protein: CASRGGQGLRTNYGYTF. The CDR3 DNA is TGTGCCAGCAGGGGTGGACAGGGCCTCCGAACTAACTATGGCTACACCTTC.

The V and J genes are TRBV19 and TRBJ2-4, with 7 bases lining up with TRBD1. Per germline, CDR1 LNHDA and CDR2 SQIVND (reference sequence). The V gene end was trimmed by 3 bases and the J gene end by 7 bases; junction bases not matched to a gene: 3. CDR3 length equals 13 residues. DNA for the CDR3: TGTGCCAGTAGTATTGACAGGGTTAACATTCAGTACTTC. It is translated as CASSIDRVNIQYF.

The CDR3 is CASSSLRGYTF. In DNA form, the CDR3 reads TGTGCCAGCAGTTCCCTCAGGGGCTACACCTTC. The J gene is TRBJ1-2, the V gene TRBV6-5; D is uncertain. The V end was cut by 4 bases, the J end by 8 bases, with 8 bases between. Looked up from germline, CDR1 is MNHEY and CDR2 is SVGAGI. The CDR3 covers 11 residues.

This clone was observed a handful of times. The CDR3 DNA reads as TGTGCCAGCAGCTTACCGGGACAGGAGAACTATGGCTACACCTTC. Its translation: CASSLPGQENYGYTF. The rearrangement joins TRBV5-5 to TRBJ1-2, with TRBD1 matching 8 bases. V was pared by 2 bases and J by 2 bases, with 5 bases of the junction left unmatched. Per germline, CDR1 SGHKS and CDR2 YYEKEE (reference sequence). This CDR3 spans 15 amino acids.

The genes are TRBV6-1 and TRBJ2-7; D is possibly TRBD1 (6 bases). The CDR3 totals 16 residues. Germline V gene sequence: CDR1 MNHNS, CDR2 SASEGT. Trimming stripped 4 bases from V and 3 bases from J, with 19 bases between. CDR3 sequence: CASSAATGLLYYEQYF. The CDR3 DNA reads as TGTGCCAGCAGTGCGGCGACAGGCCTTCTCTACTACGAGCAGTACTTC.

This clone was detected only a few times. V gene TRBV5-4 combines with J gene TRBJ1-2; D may be TRBD1 (5 bases). Looked up from germline, CDR1 is SGHNT and CDR2 is YYREEE (reference sequence). Trimming removed 2 bases from V and 2 bases from J, with 16 bases in between. The CDR3 contains 16 residues. The DNA for the CDR3 is TGTGCCAGCAGCTTAGACCCACAAGCAGGGAACTATGGCTACACCTTC. Translation gives CASSLDPQAGNYGYTF.

V gene TRBV18 combines with J gene TRBJ2-2; D remains ambiguous. V lost 5 bases to trimming and J lost 0 bases, with 13 bases between them. Germline loops: CDR1 KGHSH, CDR2 LQKENI. The CDR3 length is 16 residues. The CDR3 reads CASSSNTPSNTGELFF. The CDR3 DNA reads as TGTGCCAGCTCATCGAACACGCCATCGAACACCGGGGAGCTGTTTTTT. The entire variable domain, with the rest obtained from reference TRBV18 and TRBJ2-2, is as follows: NAGVMQNPRHLVRRRGQEARLRCSPMKGHSHVYWYRQLPEEGLKFMVYLQKENIIDESGMPKERFSAEFPKEGPSILRIQQVVRGDSAAYFCASSSNTPSNTGELFFGEGSRLTVL.

The genes are TRBV6-5 and TRBJ1-2; D not resolved. Trimming took off 10 bases at V and 6 bases at J, with 9 bases between the two ends. Germline CDR1 reads MNHEY; CDR2 reads SVGAGI. This CDR3 has 10 residues. CDR3 loop: CATTGNGYTF. CDR3 in DNA: TGTGCCACCACCGGGAATGGCTACACCTTC.

The rearrangement uses TRBV9 and TRBJ2-1; D might be TRBD1 (6 bases). The germline V gene has CDR1 SGDLS and CDR2 YYNGEE. Between the trimmed V and J ends, which lost 0 bases and 8 bases, there was a span of 18 bases. The CDR3 covers 16 residues. This CDR3 reads CASSVAGTGNWDEQFF. DNA of the CDR3: TGTGCCAGCAGCGTAGCGGGCACAGGGAATTGGGATGAGCAGTTCTTC.

The rearrangement uses TRBV3-1 (or the pseudogene TRBV3-2) and TRBJ2-1; possibly TRBD1 for D (5 bases). The ends were cut back, 1 base at V and 5 bases at J, with 9 bases in the middle. CDR3 size: 14 residues. In germline, CDR1 is LGHDT, CDR2 YNNKEL (reference sequence). The CDR3 DNA follows: TGTGCCAGCAGCCAAGGCAGGACAAACAATGAGCAGTTCTTC. Translating gives CASSQGRTNNEQFF.

This clone was seen more than once but under ten times. This chain's CDR3 is CASSQRQTGGRALADEQYF. In DNA form, the CDR3 reads TGCGCCAGCAGCCAACGGCAGACAGGGGGGCGAGCCCTCGCGGACGAGCAGTACTTC. The chain carries TRBV4-1 and TRBJ2-7; TRBD1 matches 9 bases. Germline V gene data show CDR1 as MGHRA and CDR2 as YSYEKL. The trim removed 2 bases at V and 5 bases at J, leaving 19 bases unmatched. CDR3 size: 19 residues.

V is TRBV7-2 and J is TRBJ1-6; the match to TRBD1 covers 8 bases. Germline loops: CDR1 SGHTA, CDR2 FQGNSA. The CDR3 is made up of 17 amino acids. Unmatched junction bases numbered 14, after V lost 5 bases and J lost 8 bases. For the CDR3, the DNA is TGTGCCAGCAGCAAAACAGGGGGGGTCCTTATTGATTCACCCCTCCACTTT. Translation gives CASSKTGGVLIDSPLHF.

The rearrangement links TRBV3-1 (or the pseudogene TRBV3-2) to TRBJ2-7, with D unresolved. Trimming took 4 bases from V and 3 from J, leaving 7 bases between them. This CDR3 region has 12 residues. Germline V gene data show CDR1 as LGHDT and CDR2 as YNNKEL (reference sequence). In DNA form, the CDR3 reads TGTGCCAGCAGCCCCCTCGGCTACGAGCAGTACTTC. Its translation: CASSPLGYEQYF.

This clone was seen only a few times. The chain has TRBV19 and TRBJ1-2; D uncertain. The germline V and J ends were trimmed by 7 bases and 4 bases, with 16 bases remaining between them. The V gene's germline CDR1 is LNHDA and CDR2 SQIVND (reference sequence). This CDR3 is built from 14 residues. The CDR3 region has the DNA TGTGCCAGTATTAGCGGGCAGATCGCCTATGGCTACACCTTC. It specifies CASISGQIAYGYTF.